This T cell receptor beta chain derives from a study of cytomegalovirus exposure and HLA in healthy donors. This CDR3 has 13 residues. Trimming shortened V by 6 bases and J by 8 bases, and 14 bases separated the two germline ends. Germline V gene data show CDR1 as MNHEY and CDR2 as SVGAGI. PCR was performed using 60 Vbeta and 13 Jbeta primers. Profiled with immunoSEQ multiplex PCR; TCRdb holds only in-frame clones, not every one. Seen here are around 130,000 clones, about 84% observed once, and the top ten hold approximately 1.1%. The chain has TRBV6-5 and TRBJ1-3; D not certain. The sequencing input was PBMCs. The receptor comes from a boy aged 5-17 years in good health and CMV-seronegative. Here the CDR3 reads CASRLLGKDTIYF. For the CDR3, the DNA is TGTGCCAGCAGACTCCTAGGAAAGGACACCATATATTTT.